This T cell receptor (beta chain) was captured by sequencing in a study of blood T cell repertoires in COVID-19. At the level of the study: Some COVID-19 samples were acute and others convalescent; all came from the United States, Italy and Spain.

Here immunoSEQ multiplex PCR was the method, and the copy in TCRdb shows in-frame clones only, minus some. The repertoire holds more than 15,000 clones, with about four fifths as singletons. The CDR3 runs 15 residues. V was cut by 4 bases and J by 4 bases, with 14 bases left in between. The V gene's germline CDR1 is SGHNT and CDR2 YYREEE (reference sequence). The sample consisted of peripheral blood. This TCR came from a man older than 75 with active COVID-19. The genes are TRBV5-4 and TRBJ2-2; weak D call: TRBD2 (6 bases). The CDR3: CASSPREASTGELFF. In nucleotides, the CDR3 is TGTGCCAGCAGCCCCAGGGAGGCGAGCACCGGGGAGCTGTTTTTT.